The 23 T cell receptor beta chains below come from one sample, sequenced in a study of CD8 T cells in ankylosing spondylitis. One entry per CDR3 protein results from TCRdb running MiXCR on the 5' RACE reads. The profile shows around 250,000 distinct CDR3 sequences, about 10% of them singletons. Material for sequencing was blood, either unsorted or a sorted T cell fraction (not recorded which). The receptors were sampled from a male donor with ankylosing spondylitis or in good health (not recorded which).

This clonotype was counted only a few times. The gene calls are TRBV20-1 and TRBJ2-7; 10 bases line up with TRBD2. This CDR3 has 17 residues. With V trimmed by 1 base and J by 3 bases, 12 bases remained unmatched. Germline V lookup: CDR1 DFQATT, CDR2 SNEGSKA (reference sequence). The DNA for the CDR3 is TGCAGTGCTAGAGTGCCCTCCCTAGCGGGAGTTCTCTACGAGCAGTACTTC. Translation gives CSARVPSLAGVLYEQYF.

This clonotype was seen at least ten times. The CDR3 DNA sequence: TGTGCCATCAGTGAAGGAGCGGGGAAAGAGACCCAGTACTTC. Its protein is CAISEGAGKETQYF. V and J are TRBV10-3 and TRBJ2-5; 7 nucleotides line up with TRBD2. V trimming: 3 bases; J trimming: 3 bases; junction bases outside the gene matches: 4. The CDR3 extends over 14 amino acids. CDR1 is ENHRY and CDR2 is SYGVKD in the germline V gene.

This clonotype occurred a few times. The chain recombines TRBV20-1 with TRBJ1-5; 9 positions agree with TRBD1. The J segment lost 4 bases and the V segment lost 0 bases, leaving 4 bases of the junction unmatched. CDR1 is DFQATT, CDR2 SNEGSKA, per germline (reference sequence). This CDR3 comprises 15 residues. The CDR3 reads CSARDFGTGNQPQHF. The CDR3 nucleotides read TGCAGTGCTAGAGACTTCGGGACAGGGAATCAGCCCCAGCATTTT.

In this sample, this clonotype turned up many times. CDR3 sequence reads: CASSQGSGASQETQYF. The CDR3 DNA sequence: TGCGCCAGCAGCCAAGGCTCAGGGGCTTCCCAAGAGACCCAGTACTTC. This chain joins TRBV4-1 and TRBJ2-5; D is perhaps TRBD1 (6 bases). Deletions cut 1 base from V and 1 base from J, with 13 bases between. Germline assignment: CDR1 MGHRA and CDR2 YSYEKL. The CDR3 covers 16 residues.

This clonotype has ten or more counts. This chain uses TRBV5-1 with TRBJ2-7; 7 nucleotides align to TRBD1. CDR3 length: 14 residues. The trim removed 0 bases at V and 0 bases at J, leaving 0 bases unmatched. Germline V gene lookup returns CDR1 SGHRS and CDR2 YFSETQ. The CDR3: CASSLGDSSYEQYF. The CDR3 DNA is TGCGCCAGCAGCTTGGGGGACAGCTCCTACGAGCAGTACTTC.

This clonotype was counted many times. The chain links TRBV5-1 to TRBJ1-5; unclear D gene. Germline CDR1 and CDR2: SGHRS and YFSETQ. V shed 0 bases and J shed 5 bases, with 9 bases lying between them. The CDR3 loop spans 14 amino acids. CDR3 loop: CASSLGGADQPQHF. As DNA, the CDR3 is TGCGCCAGCAGCTTGGGAGGTGCGGATCAGCCCCAGCATTTT.

This clonotype was counted at least ten times. The rearrangement links TRBV7-2 to TRBJ2-7; maybe TRBD1 (6 bases). This CDR3 comprises 13 residues. Trimming removed 6 bases at V and 2 bases at J, with 11 bases between. Germline values: CDR1 SGHTA, CDR2 FQGNSA. CDR3 sequence reads: CASRSTGTYEQYF. The CDR3, as DNA: TGTGCCAGCAGGTCGACAGGAACCTACGAGCAGTACTTC.

Ten or more counts support this clonotype. The rearrangement uses TRBV5-1 and TRBJ2-7, with D possibly being TRBD1 (6 bases). The CDR3 consists of 15 residues. CDR1 is SGHRS, CDR2 YFSETQ, per germline. Trimming took off 0 bases at V and 5 bases at J, with 15 bases between the two ends. CDR3 in amino acids: CASSLVWGRNDEQYF. As DNA, the CDR3 is TGCGCCAGCAGCTTGGTGTGGGGGCGAAACGACGAGCAGTACTTC.

This CDR3 is CASSGTFPYEQYF. The CDR3 DNA sequence: TGTGCCAGCAGTGGGACCTTCCCCTACGAGCAGTACTTC. V usage is TRBV2 and J usage is TRBJ2-7; no clear D. Germline-derived CDR1 and CDR2 are SNHLY and FYNNEI. The CDR3 contains 13 residues. V lost 4 bases to trimming and J lost 2 bases, with 9 bases between them.

This clonotype was seen once. With a much larger clone just one base away, this may be a read error. The J gene is TRBJ2-7, the V gene TRBV11-2, with unresolved D. The CDR3 is 17 amino acids. The germline gives CDR1 SGHAT, CDR2 FQNNGV. The germline V and J ends were trimmed by 0 bases and 3 bases, with 18 bases remaining between them. The CDR3 DNA is TGTGCCAGCAGCTTAGAGGGGTGGGGTCGAATGGACTACGAGCAGTACTTC. Amino acids: CASSLEGWGRMDYEQYF.

Concerning this clonotype itself: A much larger clone lies one base from this, so it may be a read error. V is TRBV4-1 and J is TRBJ1-2; unclear D gene. CDR3 length: 12 residues. In germline, CDR1 is MGHRA, CDR2 YSYEKL. DNA for the CDR3: TGCACCAGCAGCCAAGATCACTATGGCTACACCTTC. This gives the protein CTSSQDHYGYTF.

This clonotype was seen repeatedly, ten times or more. The rearrangement joins TRBV5-1 to TRBJ1-6; D gene ambiguous. V lost 0 bases and J 10 bases, leaving 11 bases between the germline ends. This CDR3 comprises 14 residues. Germline CDR1 is SGHRS and CDR2 is YFSETQ. Written as DNA, the CDR3 is TGCGCCAGCAGCTTGGACGGAGTAGTCTCACCCCTCCACTTT. As protein: CASSLDGVVSPLHF.

In its sample, this clonotype was seen many times. The chain is built from TRBV10-3 and TRBJ2-3; D is possibly TRBD2 (6 bases). The CDR3 runs 13 residues. The germline V gene has CDR1 ENHRY and CDR2 SYGVKD. Trimming pared 8 bases from V and 0 bases from J, leaving 9 bases between. CDR3 loop: CAIAGTSTDTQYF. The CDR3 region has the DNA TGTGCCATCGCGGGGACTAGCACAGATACGCAGTATTTT.

The chain combines TRBV7-8 with TRBJ2-3; the match to TRBD2 covers 8 bases. Germline-derived CDR1 and CDR2 are SGHVS and FQNEAQ. The CDR3 runs 16 residues. V dropped 5 bases and J dropped 1; count of bases not matched to a gene: 8. CDR3 residues: CASSNTGTRGTDTQYF. The CDR3 bases are TGTGCCAGCAGCAACACCGGGACTAGGGGCACAGATACGCAGTATTTT.

The sample holds a few counts of this clonotype. The chain has TRBV7-9 and TRBJ2-5; no definite D call. Trimming stripped 3 bases from V and 5 bases from J, with 10 bases between. The CDR3 has 13 residues. Germline CDR1 reads SEHNR; CDR2 reads FQNEAQ (reference sequence). The CDR3 nucleotides read TGTGCCAGCAGCTTCGGGTTGCGGGAGACCCAGTACTTC. This gives the protein CASSFGLRETQYF.

This clonotype was counted ten times or more. The V gene is TRBV5-1, the J gene TRBJ2-3; unclear D gene. Germline V gene sequence: CDR1 SGHRS, CDR2 YFSETQ. V shed 0 bases and J shed 0 bases, with 5 bases lying between them. The CDR3 contains 14 residues. The CDR3 nucleotides read TGCGCCAGCAGCTTGGACCCTAGCACAGATACGCAGTATTTT. Translation gives CASSLDPSTDTQYF.

This clonotype was found a few times. The gene calls are TRBV5-1 and TRBJ2-1; TRBD1 agrees at 9 bases. Germline V gives CDR1 SGHRS, CDR2 YFSETQ. The V and J ends lost 4 bases and 3 bases, in that order; junction bases with no gene match: 8. CDR3 size: 16 residues. The CDR3 protein is CASSLSGTGFYNEQFF. The CDR3 DNA reads TGCGCCAGCAGCCTGTCTGGGACAGGGTTCTACAATGAGCAGTTCTTC. Full variable domain (rest looked up from reference TRBV5-1 and TRBJ2-1): KAGVTQTPRYLIKTRGQQVTLSCSPISGHRSVSWYQQTPGQGLQFLFEYFSETQRNKGNFPGRFSGRQFSNSRSEMNVSTLELGDSALYLCASSLSGTGFYNEQFFGPGTRLTVL.

This clonotype appeared many times. The chain is built from TRBV20-1 and TRBJ2-7; a weak D match, TRBD2 (5 bases). Germline CDR1 is DFQATT and CDR2 is SNEGSKA (reference sequence). The CDR3 has 13 amino acids. V was cut by 3 bases and J by 3 bases, with 12 bases left in between. CDR3 protein: CSASVARGYEQYF. CDR3 DNA: TGCAGTGCTAGCGTAGCGAGAGGCTACGAGCAGTACTTC.

This clonotype has a count of ten or more. The V and J genes are TRBV5-5 and TRBJ1-5; weak D call: TRBD1 (5 bases). This CDR3 is built from 14 residues. Trimming left V 4 bases short and J 1 base short, with 9 bases between. Germline V gene data show CDR1 as SGHKS and CDR2 as YYEKEE (reference sequence). CDR3 sequence (DNA): TGTGCCAGCAGCGTCGGGACCAGCAATCAGCCCCAGCATTTT. Its translation is CASSVGTSNQPQHF.

At least ten counts were recorded for this clonotype. V usage is TRBV12-3 or TRBV12-4 and J usage is TRBJ2-7, with 9 bases aligning to TRBD1. The CDR3 loop spans 14 amino acids. The junction had 7 bases not matched to a gene; V was cut back by 5 bases and J by 5 bases. In nucleotides, the CDR3 is TGTGCCAGCAGTCCCGCCGGGACAGGGAACGAGCAGTACTTC. This sequence encodes CASSPAGTGNEQYF.

Note on this clonotype: One end of the junction fails to match germline, which may point to a read error. The V and J genes are TRBV20-1 and TRBJ2-1; possible D gene TRBD1, 6 bases. Per germline, CDR1 DFQATT and CDR2 SNEGSKA (reference sequence). The CDR3 contains 16 residues. CDR3 in DNA: TGCTGTGCTAGAGATTTGTGGCAGGGGAATCTGCTTGGGCAGTTCTTC. Encoded protein: CCARDLWQGNLLGQFF.

This clonotype has ten or more counts. The chain couples TRBV12-3 or TRBV12-4 to TRBJ2-1; D is perhaps TRBD1 (6 bases). V was shortened by 2 bases and J by 5 bases, with 7 bases between the two germline ends. The CDR3 runs to 13 residues. CDR3 nucleotide sequence: TGTGCCAGCAGTTTAAACAGGGACAATGAGCAGTTCTTC. Translated, it gives CASSLNRDNEQFF.

This clonotype was seen at least ten times. The chain joins TRBV6-4 to TRBJ2-2, with 7 positions matching TRBD1. Per the germline V gene, CDR1 is MRHNA and CDR2 is SNTAGT. The CDR3 runs 14 residues. The V segment lost 5 bases and the J segment 4 bases; nucleotides outside the gene matches: 4. The CDR3, as DNA: TGTGCCAGCAGTACAGGGGAGAGCACCGGGGAGCTGTTTTTT. Translating it yields CASSTGESTGELFF.